Following are 19 T cell receptor beta chains from one sample sequenced in a study of monozygotic twins with cystic fibrosis. Assay used: immunoSEQ multiplex PCR; TCRdb lists only in-frame clones, some missing. This sample has nearly 25,000 clones, with 80% to 95% found just once. Sequenced sample: blood. These receptors were collected from a girl aged 2-10 years with cystic fibrosis.

The chain combines TRBV4-3 with TRBJ1-2, with D possibly being TRBD1 (5 bases). This CDR3 is 15 amino acids long. V was cut by 1 base and J by 7 bases, with 16 bases left in between. Germline V gene lookup returns CDR1 LGHNA and CDR2 YSLEER. In DNA form, the CDR3 reads TGCGCCAGCAGCCAAGTCCCCCCGGGGGTCTTTGGCTACACCTTC. This sequence encodes CASSQVPPGVFGYTF.

V usage is TRBV2 and J usage is TRBJ1-1; D possibly corresponds to TRBD1 (5 bases). CDR3 length equals 12 residues. V lost 4 bases and J lost 5, with 8 bases in between. The V gene's germline CDR1 is SNHLY and CDR2 FYNNEI. CDR3 amino acids: CASSAQGTEAFF. The CDR3 bases are TGTGCCAGCAGTGCCCAGGGAACTGAAGCTTTCTTT.

In nucleotides, the CDR3 is TGTGCCAGCAGCCCCGCAGGGGGCTTCAGCTCCTACAATGAGCAGTTCTTC. This sequence encodes CASSPAGGFSSYNEQFF. The V call is TRBV9, the J call TRBJ2-1, with 8 bases identical to TRBD1. The germline V gene encodes CDR1 SGDLS and CDR2 YYNGEE. Unmatched junction bases numbered 9, after V lost 4 bases and J lost 0 bases. This CDR3 is built from 17 residues.

The rearrangement links TRBV7-9 to TRBJ2-7; no reliable D call. This CDR3 is built from 12 residues. Germline-derived CDR1 and CDR2 are SEHNR and FQNEAQ (reference sequence). The V end lost 4 bases, the J end lost 7 bases, and 11 bases lay between the germline ends. Here the CDR3 reads CASSWLGIEQYF. CDR3 sequence (DNA): TGTGCCAGCAGCTGGCTTGGGATAGAGCAGTACTTC.

The chain recombines TRBV5-4 with TRBJ2-7; TRBD1 agrees at 9 bases. Germline lookup yields CDR1 SGHNT and CDR2 YYREEE (reference sequence). After removal of 0 bases from V and 5 bases from J, the junction contained 6 bases not matched to a gene. The length of the CDR3 is 15 residues. CDR3 region: CASSLGGTGFDEQYF. In nucleotides, the CDR3 is TGTGCCAGCAGCTTGGGTGGGACAGGGTTCGACGAGCAGTACTTC.

The chain is built from TRBV2 and TRBJ1-1, with unresolved D. Germline CDR1 is SNHLY and CDR2 is FYNNEI. Trimming cost V 4 bases and J 5 bases, with 11 bases left between them. This CDR3 has 13 amino acids. CDR3 protein: CASSGPRMTEAFF. The CDR3 nucleotides read TGTGCCAGCAGTGGCCCCAGGATGACTGAAGCTTTCTTT.

V gene TRBV2 combines with J gene TRBJ2-5, with 10 positions matching TRBD2. The CDR3 contains 16 residues. V lost 5 bases to trimming and J lost 7 bases; unmatched junction nucleotides: 13. The germline gives CDR1 SNHLY, CDR2 FYNNEI. The CDR3 DNA is TGTGCCAGCAGTCCCACTAGCGGGGCCTTTGTAGGGACCCAGTACTTC. Its translation: CASSPTSGAFVGTQYF.

The chain combines TRBV7-2 with TRBJ1-4; D ambiguous. The V gene's germline CDR1 is SGHTA and CDR2 FQGNSA. Trimming removed 1 base at V and 8 bases at J, with 5 bases between. The CDR3 is 12 amino acids. The CDR3 sequence: CASSLVGEKLFF. The CDR3 coding sequence is TGTGCCAGCAGCTTAGTAGGGGAAAAACTGTTTTTT.

V gene TRBV30 combines with J gene TRBJ2-1; TRBD2 agrees at 9 bases. The CDR3 spans 20 residues. The V gene end was trimmed by 3 bases and the J gene end by 3 bases; junction bases not matched to a gene: 21. The germline gives CDR1 GTSNPN, CDR2 SVGIG (reference sequence). CDR3 sequence (DNA): TGTGCCTGGAGCTTCTTCCGCGGGGGGGTTGGAAAAACCAGCTACAATGAGCAGTTCTTC. Protein product: CAWSFFRGGVGKTSYNEQFF.

The rearrangement joins TRBV19 to TRBJ1-5, with D perhaps matching TRBD1 (5 bases). The germline V and J ends were trimmed by 3 bases and 2 bases, with 14 bases remaining between them. CDR1 is LNHDA, CDR2 SQIVND, per germline (reference sequence). The CDR3 has 16 residues. In DNA, the CDR3 is TGTGCCAGTAGTATTCACCTCCAGGGCGGCAATCAGCCCCAGCATTTT. Encoded protein: CASSIHLQGGNQPQHF.

The table lists this clone with a count of one. This rearrangement joins TRBV5-1 to TRBJ1-1; D gene unclear. Trimming took 0 bases from V and 6 from J, leaving 9 bases between them. Germline CDR1 reads SGHRS; CDR2 reads YFSETQ. This CDR3 is built from 13 residues. The CDR3 DNA sequence: TGCGCCAGCAGCTTGGAAGGATGGCCTGAAGCTTTCTTT. Its translation is CASSLEGWPEAFF.

The rearrangement links TRBV7-9 to TRBJ1-1; D is possibly TRBD1 (6 bases). CDR1 is SEHNR and CDR2 is FQNEAQ in the germline V gene (reference sequence). This CDR3 is 15 amino acids long. Trimming took off 1 base at V and 1 base at J, with 10 bases between the two ends. In nucleotides, the CDR3 is TGTGCCAGCAGCTTAGTCCCGGACAGGAACACTGAAGCTTTCTTT. Translated: CASSLVPDRNTEAFF.

This clone was observed a single time. The gene calls are TRBV4-3 and TRBJ2-7; weak D call: TRBD2 (5 bases). The germline CDR1 and CDR2 sequences are LGHNA and YSLEER. CDR3 size: 14 residues. Trimming left V 3 bases short and J 7 bases short, with 16 bases between. The CDR3 coding sequence is TGCGCCAGCAGCCAGAGGACTCACGGGGAGGAGCAGTACTTC. Its protein product is CASSQRTHGEEQYF.

The chain couples TRBV19 to TRBJ1-1; no firm D call. Looked up from germline, CDR1 is LNHDA and CDR2 is SQIVND (reference sequence). The ends were cut back, 5 bases at V and 0 bases at J, with 10 bases in the middle. This CDR3 has 14 residues. The CDR3 is CASSSQALNTEAFF. The CDR3 DNA reads TGTGCCAGTAGTTCACAAGCTTTGAACACTGAAGCTTTCTTT.

V usage is TRBV6-5 and J usage is TRBJ1-1, with a weak D call TRBD1 (6 bases). The CDR3 is made up of 13 amino acids. Germline V CDR1 and CDR2: MNHEY, SVGAGI. With 6 bases removed from V and 4 bases from J, the gap between germline ends came to 12 bases. The CDR3 reads CASSSGVRTEAFF. CDR3 in DNA: TGTGCCAGCAGCTCAGGGGTTCGCACTGAAGCTTTCTTT.

The rearrangement links TRBV5-1 to TRBJ2-5; no clear D gene. V dropped 1 base and J dropped 4 bases, with 2 bases sitting between them. CDR3 length: 11 amino acids. Germline V gives CDR1 SGHRS, CDR2 YFSETQ. The CDR3 loop is CASSLSETQYF. CDR3 coding DNA: TGCGCCAGCAGCTTGTCAGAGACCCAGTACTTC.

This chain links TRBV10-3 with TRBJ2-2; 9 nucleotides match TRBD2. Losses at the gene ends were 0 bases for V and 6 bases for J; bases not matched to a gene: 5. This CDR3 contains 16 residues. Germline CDR1 reads ENHRY; CDR2 reads SYGVKD. The chain's CDR3 is CAISESAGGLPGELFF. The CDR3 DNA follows: TGTGCCATCAGTGAGTCGGCGGGGGGGCTCCCCGGGGAGCTGTTTTTT.

The V and J genes are TRBV7-6 and TRBJ1-2, with 7 positions matching TRBD1. J lost 11 bases, V lost 1 base, and 7 bases had no gene match. The CDR3 runs to 13 residues. Per the germline V gene, CDR1 is SGHVS and CDR2 is FNYEAQ. CDR3 sequence reads: CASSLDQGEGYTF. The DNA for the CDR3 is TGTGCCAGCAGCTTAGACCAGGGGGAAGGGTACACCTTC.

The chain couples TRBV5-4 to TRBJ2-5; the D is unclear. There are 14 residues in the CDR3. Trimming removed 3 bases from V and 0 bases from J, with 9 bases in between. The V gene's germline CDR1 is SGHNT and CDR2 YYREEE (reference sequence). The CDR3 DNA reads TGTGCCAGCAGCTCCCAATCGTACCAAGAGACCCAGTACTTC. This gives the protein CASSSQSYQETQYF.